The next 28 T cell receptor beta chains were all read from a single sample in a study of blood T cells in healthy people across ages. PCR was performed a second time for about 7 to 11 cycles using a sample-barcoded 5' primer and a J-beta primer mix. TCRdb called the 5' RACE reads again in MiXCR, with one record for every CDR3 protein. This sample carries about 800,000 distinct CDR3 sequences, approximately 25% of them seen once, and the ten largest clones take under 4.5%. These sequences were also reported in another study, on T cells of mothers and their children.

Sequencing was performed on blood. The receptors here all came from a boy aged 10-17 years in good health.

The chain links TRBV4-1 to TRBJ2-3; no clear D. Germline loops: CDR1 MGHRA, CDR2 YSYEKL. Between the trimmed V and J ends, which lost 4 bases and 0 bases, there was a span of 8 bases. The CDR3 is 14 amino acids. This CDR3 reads CASSPETSTDTQYF. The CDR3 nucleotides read TGCGCCAGCAGCCCAGAGACTAGCACAGATACGCAGTATTTT.

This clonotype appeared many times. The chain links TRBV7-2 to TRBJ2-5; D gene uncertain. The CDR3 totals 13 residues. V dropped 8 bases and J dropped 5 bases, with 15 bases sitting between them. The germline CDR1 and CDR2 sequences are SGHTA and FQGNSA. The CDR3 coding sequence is TGTGCCAGCGGACCGGCCACCCAGGAGACCCAGTACTTC. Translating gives CASGPATQETQYF.

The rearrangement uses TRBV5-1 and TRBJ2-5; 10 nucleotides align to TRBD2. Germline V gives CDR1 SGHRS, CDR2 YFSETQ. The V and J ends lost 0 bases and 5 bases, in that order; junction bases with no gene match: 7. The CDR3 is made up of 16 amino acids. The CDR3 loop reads CASSLELAGVLETQYF. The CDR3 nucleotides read TGCGCCAGCAGCTTGGAGCTAGCGGGGGTTCTGGAGACCCAGTACTTC.

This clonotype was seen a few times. The CDR3 bases are TGTGCCAGCAGCCCAAGGGCCAGGGAGAAGGACACTGAAGCTTTCTTT. Its protein is CASSPRAREKDTEAFF. V and J are TRBV7-3 and TRBJ1-1; D possibly corresponds to TRBD1 (5 bases). The V end lost 5 bases, the J end lost 3 bases, and 19 bases lay between the germline ends. This CDR3 has 16 residues. Per germline, CDR1 SGHTA and CDR2 FQGTGA.

CDR3 sequence: CASSLIHLAGVPDEQYF. The DNA for the CDR3 is TGTGCCAGCAGTCTAATCCACCTAGCGGGAGTTCCAGACGAGCAGTACTTC. The gene calls are TRBV27 and TRBJ2-7, with 10 bases lining up with TRBD2. Germline CDR1 is MNHEY and CDR2 is SMNVEV (reference sequence). V gave up 5 bases and J gave up 5 bases; unmatched junction bases: 15. This CDR3 is built from 17 residues.

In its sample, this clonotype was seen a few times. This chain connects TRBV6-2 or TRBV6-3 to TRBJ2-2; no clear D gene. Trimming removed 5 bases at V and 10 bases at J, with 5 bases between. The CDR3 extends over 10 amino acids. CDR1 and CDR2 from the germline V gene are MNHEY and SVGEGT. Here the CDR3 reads CASSPVELFF. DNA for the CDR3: TGTGCCAGCAGTCCGGTGGAGCTGTTTTTT.

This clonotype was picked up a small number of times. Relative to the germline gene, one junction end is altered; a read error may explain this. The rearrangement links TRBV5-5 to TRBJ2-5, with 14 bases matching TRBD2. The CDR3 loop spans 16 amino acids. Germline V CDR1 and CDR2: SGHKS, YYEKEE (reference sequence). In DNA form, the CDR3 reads TGTGCCAGCAGCCCGACTAGCGGGGGGGCCGGCGAGACCCAGCACTTC. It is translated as CASSPTSGGAGETQHF.

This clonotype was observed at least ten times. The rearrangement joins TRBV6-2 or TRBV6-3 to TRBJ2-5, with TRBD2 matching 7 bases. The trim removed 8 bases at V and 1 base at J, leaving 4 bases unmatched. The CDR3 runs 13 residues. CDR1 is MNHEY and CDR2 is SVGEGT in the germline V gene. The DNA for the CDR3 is TGTGCCAGCCTAGCGGACATCCAAGAGACCCAGTACTTC. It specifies CASLADIQETQYF.

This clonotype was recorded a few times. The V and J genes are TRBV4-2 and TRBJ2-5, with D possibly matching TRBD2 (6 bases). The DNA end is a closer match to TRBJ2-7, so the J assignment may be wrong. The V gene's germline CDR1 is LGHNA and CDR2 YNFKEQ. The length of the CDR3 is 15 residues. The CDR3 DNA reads TGTGCCAGCAGCCAGGAGGGGACGAGCTCCTACGAGCAGTACTTC. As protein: CASSQEGTSSYEQYF.

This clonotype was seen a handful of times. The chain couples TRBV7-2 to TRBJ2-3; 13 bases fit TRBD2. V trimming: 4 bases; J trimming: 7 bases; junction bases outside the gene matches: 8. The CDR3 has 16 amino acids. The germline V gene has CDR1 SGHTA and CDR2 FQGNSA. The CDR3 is CASSSILAGGPHTQYF. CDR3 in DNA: TGTGCCAGCAGCTCAATACTAGCGGGGGGGCCTCATACGCAGTATTTT.

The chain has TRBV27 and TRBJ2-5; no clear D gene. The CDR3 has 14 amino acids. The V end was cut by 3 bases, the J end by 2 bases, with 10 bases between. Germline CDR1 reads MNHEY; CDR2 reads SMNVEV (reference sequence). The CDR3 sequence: CASSLLPRQETQYF. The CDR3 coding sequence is TGTGCCAGCAGTTTGCTTCCCCGACAAGAGACCCAGTACTTC.

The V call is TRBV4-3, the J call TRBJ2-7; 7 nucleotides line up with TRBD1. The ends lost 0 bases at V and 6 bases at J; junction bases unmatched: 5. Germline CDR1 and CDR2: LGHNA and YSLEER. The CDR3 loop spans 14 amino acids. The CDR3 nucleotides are TGCGCCAGCAGCCAAGATCGGCAGGGGGTCGAGCAGTACTTC. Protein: CASSQDRQGVEQYF.

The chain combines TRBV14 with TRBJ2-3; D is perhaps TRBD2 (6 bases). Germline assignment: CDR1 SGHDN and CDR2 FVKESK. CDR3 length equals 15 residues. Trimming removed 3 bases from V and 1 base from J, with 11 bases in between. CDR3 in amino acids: CASSQVRGGTDTQYF. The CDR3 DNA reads TGTGCCAGCAGCCAGGTGCGGGGAGGCACAGATACGCAGTATTTT.

CDR3 region: CASSQGLAGGLPTDTQYF. As DNA, the CDR3 is TGTGCCAGCAGCCAAGGTCTAGCGGGGGGCCTTCCCACAGATACGCAGTATTTT. This chain uses TRBV3-1 with TRBJ2-3; 11 positions agree with TRBD2. Losses at the gene ends were 1 base for V and 2 bases for J; bases not matched to a gene: 8. Germline lookup yields CDR1 LGHDT and CDR2 YNNKEL (reference sequence). The CDR3 length is 18 residues.

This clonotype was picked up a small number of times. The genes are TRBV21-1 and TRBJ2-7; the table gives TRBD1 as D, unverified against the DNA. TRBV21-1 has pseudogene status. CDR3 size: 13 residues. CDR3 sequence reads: CASRRRDTYGQYF. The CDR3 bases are TGTGCCAGCCGGCGAAGGGACACCTACGGGCAGTACTTC.

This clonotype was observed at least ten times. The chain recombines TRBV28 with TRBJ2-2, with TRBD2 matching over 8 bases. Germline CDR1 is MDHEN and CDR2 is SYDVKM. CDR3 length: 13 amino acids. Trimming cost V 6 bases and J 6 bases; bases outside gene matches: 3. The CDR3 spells CASSLGGAGELFF. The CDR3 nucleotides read TGTGCCAGCAGCCTCGGGGGGGCCGGGGAGCTGTTTTTT.

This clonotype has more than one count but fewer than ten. The CDR3 loop reads CSAKQNTDTQYF. CDR3 coding DNA: TGCAGTGCTAAACAAAACACAGATACGCAGTATTTT. The V call is TRBV20-1, the J call TRBJ2-3; D unclear. The CDR3 runs to 12 residues. V shed 4 bases and J shed 2 bases, with 7 bases lying between them. Germline CDR1 and CDR2: DFQATT and SNEGSKA (reference sequence).

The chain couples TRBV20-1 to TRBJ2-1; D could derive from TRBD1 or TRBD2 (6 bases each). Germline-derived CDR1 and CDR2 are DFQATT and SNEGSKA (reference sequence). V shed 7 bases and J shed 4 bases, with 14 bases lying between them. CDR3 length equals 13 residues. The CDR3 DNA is TGCAGTGAGAAGGGGGGAGGTTACAATGAGCAGTTCTTC. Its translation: CSEKGGGYNEQFF.

CDR3 bases: TGCAGTGCTTCGACGGGGAACCTGTACTTC. Protein sequence: CSASTGNLYF. The chain couples TRBV20-1 to TRBJ2-7, with D maybe TRBD2 (5 bases). Germline V lookup: CDR1 DFQATT, CDR2 SNEGSKA (reference sequence). The CDR3 has 10 residues. V shed 5 bases and J shed 12 bases, with 14 bases lying between them.

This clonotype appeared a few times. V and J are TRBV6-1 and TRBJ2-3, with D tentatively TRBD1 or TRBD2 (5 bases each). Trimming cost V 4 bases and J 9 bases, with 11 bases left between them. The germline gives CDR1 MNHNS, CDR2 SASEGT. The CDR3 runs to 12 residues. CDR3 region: CASSGDLITQYF. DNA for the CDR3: TGTGCCAGCAGTGGGGACCTCATAACGCAGTATTTT.

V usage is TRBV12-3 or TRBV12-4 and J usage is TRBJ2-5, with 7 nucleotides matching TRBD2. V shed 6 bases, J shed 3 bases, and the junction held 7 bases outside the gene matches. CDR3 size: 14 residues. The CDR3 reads CASRAGLVEETQYF. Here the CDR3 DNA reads TGTGCCAGCAGAGCCGGACTAGTGGAAGAGACCCAGTACTTC.

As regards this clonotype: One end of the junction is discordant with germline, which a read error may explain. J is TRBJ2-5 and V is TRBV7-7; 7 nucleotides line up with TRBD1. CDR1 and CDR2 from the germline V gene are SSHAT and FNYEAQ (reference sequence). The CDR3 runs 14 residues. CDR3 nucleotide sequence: TGTGCTAGCAGCCCGACAGGGTGGGGAGAGACCCAGTACTTC. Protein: CASSPTGWGETQYF.

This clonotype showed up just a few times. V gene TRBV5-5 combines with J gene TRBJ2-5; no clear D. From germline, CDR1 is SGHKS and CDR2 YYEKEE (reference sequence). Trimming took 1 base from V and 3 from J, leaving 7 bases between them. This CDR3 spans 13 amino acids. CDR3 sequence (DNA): TGTGCCAGCAGCTTGCTATTAGAAGAGACCCAGTACTTC. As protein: CASSLLLEETQYF.

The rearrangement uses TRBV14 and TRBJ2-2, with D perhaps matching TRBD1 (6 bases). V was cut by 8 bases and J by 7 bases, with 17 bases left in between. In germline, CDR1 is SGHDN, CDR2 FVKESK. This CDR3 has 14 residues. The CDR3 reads CASGITGFVGELFF. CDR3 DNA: TGTGCCAGCGGAATAACAGGGTTCGTCGGGGAGCTGTTTTTT.

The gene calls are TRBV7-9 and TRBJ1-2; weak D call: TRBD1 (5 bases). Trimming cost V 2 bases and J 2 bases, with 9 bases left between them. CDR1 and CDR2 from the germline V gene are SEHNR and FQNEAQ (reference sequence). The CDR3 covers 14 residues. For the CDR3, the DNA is TGTGCCAGCAGCTTAATGCAGGGCAACTATGGCTACACCTTC. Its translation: CASSLMQGNYGYTF.

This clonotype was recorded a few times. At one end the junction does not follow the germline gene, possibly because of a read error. This CDR3 reads CASSQGTAENIQYF. For the CDR3, the DNA is TGCGCCAGCAGCCAAGGGACAGCCGAAAACATTCAGTACTTC. V usage is TRBV4-3 and J usage is TRBJ2-4; D might be TRBD1 (6 bases). The CDR3 has 14 residues. Germline V CDR1 and CDR2: LGHNA, YSLEER.

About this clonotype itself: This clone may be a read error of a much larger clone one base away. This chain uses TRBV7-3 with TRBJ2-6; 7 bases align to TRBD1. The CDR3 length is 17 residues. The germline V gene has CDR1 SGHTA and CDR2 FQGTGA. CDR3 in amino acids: CASSLSHRGAGTNVLTF. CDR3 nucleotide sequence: TGTGCCAGCAGCTTATCACACAGGGGTGCTGGGACCAACGTCCTGACTTTC.

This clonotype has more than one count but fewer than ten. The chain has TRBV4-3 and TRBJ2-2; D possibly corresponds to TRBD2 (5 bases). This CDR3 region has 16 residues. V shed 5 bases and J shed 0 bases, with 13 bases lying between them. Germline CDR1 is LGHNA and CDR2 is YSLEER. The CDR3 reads CASSNHPGTNTGELFF. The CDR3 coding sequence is TGCGCCAGCAGCAATCATCCCGGGACGAACACCGGGGAGCTGTTTTTT.